The 20 T cell receptor beta chains below come from one sample, sequenced in a study of shared clonotypes between healthy human individuals. The assay was immunoSEQ multiplex PCR, and TCRdb's table has in-frame clones only and misses some. The data contain about 1.9 million clones, about 94% of them singletons. In the naive CD8 group, cells lacked CD45RO and were positively selected for CCR7, so terminally differentiated effector memory CD45RA+ cells were left out. Material: naive CD8+ T cells from PBMCs. The origin of the receptors is a man aged 18 to 35 in good health. Some clones in this sample may be carry-over from other donors' samples.

The chain couples TRBV6-4 to TRBJ2-1; unclear D gene. Germline CDR1 reads MRHNA; CDR2 reads SNTAGT. The CDR3 consists of 15 residues. V lost 3 bases and J 0 bases, leaving 9 bases between the germline ends. DNA of the CDR3: TGTGCCAGCAGTGAAAGGAAGAGCTCCTACAATGAGCAGTTCTTC. Protein sequence: CASSERKSSYNEQFF.

The chain carries TRBV10-3 and TRBJ1-1; D remains unclear. Deletions cut 6 bases from V and 1 base from J, with 9 bases between. CDR3 length equals 13 residues. Germline assignment: CDR1 ENHRY and CDR2 SYGVKD. This CDR3 reads CAIRRVSNTEAFF. The CDR3 DNA reads as TGTGCCATCAGGAGGGTCTCGAACACTGAAGCTTTCTTT.

This clone was detected ten times or more. Other DNA sequences from this sample encode an identical CDR3 as well. The V call is TRBV12-5, the J call TRBJ2-5; TRBD1 agrees at 8 bases. Unmatched junction bases numbered 8, after V lost 4 bases and J lost 1 base. The CDR3 is made up of 16 amino acids. Germline V gene lookup returns CDR1 LGHNT and CDR2 FRNRAP. The CDR3: CASGSETGVPQETQYF. The CDR3 DNA reads as TGTGCTAGTGGTTCAGAGACAGGGGTACCCCAAGAGACCCAGTACTTC.

This chain uses TRBV27 with TRBJ1-1; 7 nucleotides align to TRBD1. CDR3 size: 13 residues. Looked up from germline, CDR1 is MNHEY and CDR2 is SMNVEV (reference sequence). The V gene end was trimmed by 6 bases and the J gene end by 3 bases; junction bases not matched to a gene: 4. The CDR3 nucleotides read TGTGCCAGCAGGGCGGGACAGCACACTGAAGCTTTCTTT. Protein product: CASRAGQHTEAFF.

This chain joins TRBV12-5 and TRBJ2-2; the D is unclear. This CDR3 contains 13 residues. V lost 1 base to trimming and J lost 4 bases, with 4 bases between them. Germline V gene sequence: CDR1 LGHNT, CDR2 FRNRAP. CDR3 in DNA: TGTGCTAGTGGTTTGGCCCCCACCGGGGAGCTGTTTTTT. Its protein is CASGLAPTGELFF.

J is TRBJ2-7 and V is TRBV4-3, with D possibly TRBD2 on 5 matching bases. CDR1 and CDR2 from the germline V gene are LGHNA and YSLEER. Trimming left V 0 bases short and J 3 bases short, with 12 bases between. The CDR3 loop spans 15 amino acids. The CDR3 loop is CASSQDRAGLYEQYF. The CDR3, as DNA: TGCGCCAGCAGCCAAGACCGCGCTGGACTCTACGAGCAGTACTTC.

The sample holds one count of this clone. CDR3 protein: CASSYPSGSEQYF. CDR3 bases: TGTGCCAGCAGTTACCCTTCGGGCTCCGAGCAGTACTTC. The chain is built from TRBV6-5 and TRBJ2-7, with unresolved D. Trimming took off 2 bases at V and 6 bases at J, with 11 bases between the two ends. From germline, CDR1 is MNHEY and CDR2 SVGAGI. CDR3 length: 13 residues.

For this clone: This specimen includes other DNA sequences encoding the same CDR3. This chain links TRBV9 with TRBJ2-7; D might be TRBD1 (6 bases). Trimming removed 3 bases from V and 5 bases from J, with 9 bases in between. The CDR3 totals 12 residues. CDR1 and CDR2 from the germline V gene are SGDLS and YYNGEE. The CDR3 nucleotides read TGTGCCAGCAGCGCCAACAGGGACGAGCAGTACTTC. It is translated as CASSANRDEQYF.

Points on this clone: This sample includes further DNA sequences coding for the same CDR3. The chain is built from TRBV27 and TRBJ1-2, with D hard to call. This CDR3 spans 14 amino acids. CDR1 is MNHEY, CDR2 SMNVEV, per germline (reference sequence). The germline V and J ends were trimmed by 2 bases and 4 bases, with 11 bases remaining between them. The CDR3 DNA follows: TGTGCCAGCAGTTTAGTAGGGTCTGGCTATGGCTACACCTTC. This encodes CASSLVGSGYGYTF.

The rearrangement links TRBV6-4 to TRBJ1-5, with D hard to call. The CDR3 contains 16 residues. Germline CDR1 and CDR2: MRHNA and SNTAGT. V lost 0 bases and J lost 0, with 9 bases in between. The CDR3 DNA reads as TGTGCCAGCAGTGACTCGACCCAGGATAGCAATCAGCCCCAGCATTTT. This sequence encodes CASSDSTQDSNQPQHF.

In its sample, this clone was seen once. The gene calls are TRBV5-1 and TRBJ1-5; weak D call: TRBD1 (5 bases). CDR3 length: 15 residues. The germline V gene has CDR1 SGHRS and CDR2 YFSETQ. The germline V and J ends were trimmed by 4 bases and 0 bases, with 11 bases remaining between them. The CDR3 DNA reads as TGCGCCAGCAGCACGACAGAACTTAGCAATCAGCCCCAGCATTTT. This codes for CASSTTELSNQPQHF.

The V and J genes are TRBV27 and TRBJ2-1; D unclear. CDR3 length: 14 residues. The V gene lost 2 bases and the J gene lost 8 bases, with 13 bases spanning the gap. The V gene's germline CDR1 is MNHEY and CDR2 SMNVEV (reference sequence). The CDR3 protein is CASSLQPPRHEQFF. Here the CDR3 DNA reads TGTGCCAGCAGTTTACAGCCTCCTCGGCATGAGCAGTTCTTC.

The chain couples TRBV11-2 to TRBJ2-7, with 8 bases that match TRBD2. Trimming removed 4 bases from V and 3 bases from J; junction bases left unmatched: 11. Germline CDR1 and CDR2: SGHAT and FQNNGV. This CDR3 region has 16 residues. The CDR3 here is CASSSPPTSANYEQYF. The CDR3 nucleotides are TGTGCCAGCAGCTCACCGCCGACTAGCGCAAACTACGAGCAGTACTTC. The whole variable domain, filled in from reference TRBV11-2 and TRBJ2-7, reads EAGVAQSPRYKIIEKRQSVAFWCNPISGHATLYWYQQILGQGPKLLIQFQNNGVVDDSQLPKDRFSAERLKGVDSTLKIQPAKLEDSAVYLCASSSPPTSANYEQYFGPGTRLTVT.

CDR3 nucleotides: TGTGCCAGCAAAGGGACCCATTACAATGAGCAGTTCTTC. Translated, it gives CASKGTHYNEQFF. The chain carries TRBV25-1 and TRBJ2-1; D tentatively reads TRBD1 or TRBD2 (5 bases each). The CDR3 totals 13 residues. V was shortened by 7 bases and J by 4 bases, with 11 bases between the two germline ends. Germline-derived CDR1 and CDR2 are MGHDK and SYGVNS.

This chain uses TRBV7-9 with TRBJ1-1; D perhaps matches TRBD1 (5 bases). In germline, CDR1 is SEHNR, CDR2 FQNEAQ (reference sequence). V was cut by 7 bases and J by 4 bases, with 10 bases left in between. The CDR3 runs to 12 residues. CDR3 coding DNA: TGTGCCAGCACCCGACAGTCCACTGAAGCTTTCTTT. Residues: CASTRQSTEAFF. The full variable domain, rest sourced from reference TRBV7-9 and TRBJ1-1, is DTGVSQNPRHKITKRGQNVTFRCDPISEHNRLYWYRQTLGQGPEFLTYFQNEAQLEKSRLLSDRFSAERPKGSFSTLEIQRTEQGDSAMYLCASTRQSTEAFFGQGTRLTVV.

The chain uses TRBV14 and TRBJ1-1; 7 bases agree with TRBD1. Germline V CDR1 and CDR2: SGHDN, FVKESK. Losses at the gene ends were 3 bases for V and 0 bases for J; bases not matched to a gene: 7. This CDR3 is built from 16 residues. CDR3 protein: CASSQTGLLMNTEAFF. CDR3 DNA: TGTGCCAGCAGCCAGACAGGGCTGTTGATGAACACTGAAGCTTTCTTT.

The J gene is TRBJ2-5, the V gene TRBV15; TRBD1 might be the D (5 bases). V was trimmed by 5 bases and J by 2 bases, leaving 15 bases between them. There are 15 residues in the CDR3. In germline, CDR1 is LNHNV, CDR2 YYDKDF (reference sequence). The CDR3 reads CATSAHRQRQETQYF. CDR3 bases: TGTGCCACCAGCGCCCACCGACAGAGACAAGAGACCCAGTACTTC. The variable domain in full, with the rest retrieved from reference TRBV15 and TRBJ2-5, is DAMVIQNPRYQVTQFGKPVTLSCSQTLNHNVMYWYQQKSSQAPKLLFHYYDKDFNNEADTPDNFQSRRPNTSFCFLDIRSPGLGDTAMYLCATSAHRQRQETQYFGPGTRLLVL.

This chain links TRBV19 with TRBJ1-2; perhaps TRBD1 as D (5 bases). CDR1 LNHDA and CDR2 SQIVND come from the germline V gene (reference sequence). The V end lost 0 bases, the J end lost 6 bases, and 17 bases lay between the germline ends. This CDR3 has 16 amino acids. CDR3: CASSIDLEGSTNGYTF. The CDR3 DNA sequence: TGTGCCAGTAGTATAGATCTGGAGGGGAGTACCAATGGCTACACCTTC. Complete variable domain (other parts from reference TRBV19 and TRBJ1-2): DGGITQSPKYLFRKEGQNVTLSCEQNLNHDAMYWYRQDPGQGLRLIYYSQIVNDFQKGDIAEGYSVSREKKESFPLTVTSAQKNPTAFYLCASSIDLEGSTNGYTFGSGTRLTVV.

J is TRBJ2-5 and V is TRBV15; D gene uncertain. CDR3 size: 13 residues. Trimming stripped 9 bases from V and 0 bases from J, with 11 bases between. The V gene's germline CDR1 is LNHNV and CDR2 YYDKDF (reference sequence). The DNA for the CDR3 is TGTGCCACTAGGGAAACAGACCAAGAGACCCAGTACTTC. Translation gives CATRETDQETQYF.

V gene TRBV6-5 combines with J gene TRBJ2-1; possibly TRBD2 for D (5 bases). From germline, CDR1 is MNHEY and CDR2 SVGAGI. This CDR3 is built from 13 residues. The V end lost 1 base, the J end lost 9 bases, and 10 bases lay between the germline ends. The CDR3 sequence: CASSYYEGSEQFF. DNA of the CDR3: TGTGCCAGCAGTTACTACGAAGGGAGTGAGCAGTTCTTC.